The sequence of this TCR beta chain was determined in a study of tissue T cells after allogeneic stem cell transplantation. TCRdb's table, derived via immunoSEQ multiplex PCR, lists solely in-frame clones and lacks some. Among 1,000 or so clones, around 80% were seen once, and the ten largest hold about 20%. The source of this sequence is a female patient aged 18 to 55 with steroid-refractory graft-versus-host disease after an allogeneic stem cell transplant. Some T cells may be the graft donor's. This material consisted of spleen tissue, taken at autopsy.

This chain's CDR3 is CASSLLGTYQETQYF. The CDR3 region has the DNA TGTGCCAGCAGTTTATTAGGGACTTATCAAGAGACCCAGTACTTC. This chain links TRBV27 with TRBJ2-5, with a possible D match to TRBD2 (6 bases). The CDR3 consists of 15 residues. Trimming took off 1 base at V and 2 bases at J, with 11 bases between the two ends. The germline V gene encodes CDR1 MNHEY and CDR2 SMNVEV (reference sequence).